This section outlines one T cell receptor (beta chain) sequence together with its context. This clonotype was found once. Its antigen is not yet known. Base-call qualities are not available, and no considerably larger clone is one nucleotide away. One read amounts to weak evidence. The sample comes from a study of blood T cells in healthy people across ages (dated by TCRdb to between 2014 and 2016). Background for the entire study: Template switching captured roughly one uniquely barcoded TCR beta cDNA molecule per two T cells in model experiments. Using deep sequencing normalized with unique cDNA molecular identifiers, the study measured how TCR beta repertoire diversity changes with age. The donors were divided into four age groups: young (average about 15 years), middle-aged (approximately 39), aged (approximately 62) and long-lived (82). Donors of different ages were randomly distributed across sequencing lanes to avoid experimental bias. For two donors (one aged 18 to 29 and one aged 80 or older), the study analyzed two additional independent replicas of 1 million unique cDNA reads from the same blood draw.

Points the paper makes about the study in general: Donor CMV infection status was unknown, potentially confounding age-related changes in expanded clonotypes. The long-lived group showed more naive CD4+ T cells, fewer expanded clones and increased TCR diversity than the aged group, suggesting age selection. Because profiling used bulk unsorted PBMCs, naive and antigen-experienced compartments could not be compared conclusively. The percentage of naive T cells measured by flow cytometry correlated strongly with observed TCR beta diversity. As age increased, observed TCR beta diversity per million T cells dropped in a roughly linear way, and a significant reduction was already evident by age around 41. Estimates of total diversity based on one million sequenced T cells were considered lower bounds and underestimates.

Library creation used 5' RACE. The sequencer listed for this sample is Illumina HiSeq 2500. A second roughly 6 to 12 cycle PCR used a sample-barcoded 5' primer and a J-beta primer mix. A template-switch 5' adaptor carrying 12 random nucleotides introduced a unique molecular identifier onto each TCR beta cDNA molecule. Each sample yielded at least 2.5 million CDR3-containing paired-end reads. First-strand cDNA was synthesized from all RNA with the Mint cDNA synthesis kit, primed by a TRBC-specific oligonucleotide. After uracil-DNA glycosylase treatment, a first 18-cycle PCR used universal primers M1SS and BC2_uni_R on all cDNA. On the study's bioinformatics: For normalization, 1 million high-quality reads were randomly selected from each sample, with every read carrying a distinct molecular identifier. Reads with shared molecular identifiers were discarded instead of being binned into consensus sequences. CDR3 identification, clonotype clustering and error correction used MiTCR with a Q25 quality threshold and the strictest error-elimination algorithm. A nonparametric unseen species model with Euler transformation was used to estimate a lower bound on total TCR beta diversity. TCRdb trimmed the raw reads at Q25, called clones with MiXCR and kept productive beta chains. All rows with the same CDR3 protein become a single entry with the most common DNA and genes. These V and J calls are TCRdb output, not the study's own analysis. This sample is represented by roughly 800,000 distinct CDR3 sequences; around 36% of them were singletons. Roughly 13% of the sample is taken by the ten largest.

The donors were around 39 Caucasian individuals from Russia, aged roughly 6 to 100 years, who were systemically healthy. Each donor gave ten milliliters of peripheral blood, drawn into EDTA-treated Vacutainer tubes. Ficoll-Paque density-gradient centrifugation was used to isolate PBMCs, with at least 6 million per sample. Total RNA was extracted from PBMCs with Trizol reagent, with at least 5.5 micrograms obtained per sample. For every donor, an aliquot of PBMCs went through flow cytometry to measure the percentages of naive CD45RAhigh/CD27high T cells. Reading the germline V gene (reference sequence) gives CDR1 DFQATT and CDR2 SNEGSKA. The CDR3 spans 16 residues, from the cysteine through the phenylalanine. Kept here is only the CDR3 DNA, which spans 48 bases and is read in frame from base 1. V is trimmed back by 3 bases and J by 5 bases, and the junction contains 12 bases that no gene match accounts for.

The rearrangement joined TRBV20-1 to TRBJ1-1; 10 bases in between match TRBD1. The receptor comes from a man younger than 35 in good health. The sample consisted of blood. The DNA sequence follows: TGCAGTGCTAGCCCCCGGGACAGGGGAGGCGAGACTGAAGCTTTCTTT. It is translated as CSASPRDRGGETEAFF.